Included here is one TCR beta chain sequence, with context. The antigen is not known. This sample stems from a study of brain T cells in children with intractable seizures. General study points: Patients' HCMV serostatus was unknown; virus specificity rests on CDR3 similarity alone. Pre-surgery blood may have been undersampled, hiding some clones.

Germline CDR1 is SGHRS and CDR2 is YFSETQ. This CDR3 contains 19 residues. V was clipped by 0 bases and J by 0 bases, with 19 bases between them. Data came from immunoSEQ multiplex PCR; TCRdb stores just in-frame clones and leaves some out. The sample has 78,000 or so clones, 91% seen once. The sequenced cases were selected for having the highest brain T cell transcript signatures. Patients received at least one anti-epileptic drug before surgery. V and J are TRBV5-1 and TRBJ2-4; TRBD1 might be the D (5 bases). The origin of this receptor is a girl aged 2 to 9 with Rasmussen encephalitis and intractable seizures. The sequenced sample was peripheral blood, obtained at surgery. CDR3 loop: CASSLEGYRTLLAKNIQYF. The CDR3 DNA reads as TGCGCCAGCAGCTTGGAGGGGTATAGGACATTGCTAGCCAAAAACATTCAGTACTTC.